This T cell receptor beta chain was sequenced for a study of persistence of HIV-infected CD4 T cells. Study conclusions and caveats: Within sorted populations, more oligoclonal TCRs accompanied more oligoclonal proviruses. CMV- and Gag-responding cells had lower TCRbeta richness than CD3/CD28-responding cells.

Comments on this clone: No antigen is known for it.

Trimming stripped 2 bases from V and 3 bases from J, with 11 bases between. This CDR3 is built from 15 residues. Germline V CDR1 and CDR2: SGHTA, FQGNSA. Sequencing used immunoSEQ version 4 in survey mode. The assay was immunoSEQ multiplex PCR, and TCRdb's table has in-frame clones only and misses some. The sample has about 16,000 clones; less than 75% are singletons. Cells were stimulated with CMV-infected fibroblast lysates at roughly 10 ug/mL. Responding CD4+ T cells were sorted by upregulation of both CD40 ligand and CD69. Undetectable plasma HIV-1 RNA below 50 copies/mL lasted at least 4 years. The source material was CD4+ T cells sorted from PBMCs after roughly 19-hour stimulation, sampled from a patient who received antiretroviral therapy. This sequence was found in an adult woman with HIV who was CMV-seropositive. This chain joins TRBV7-2 and TRBJ1-5; D gene ambiguous. CDR3 amino acids: CASSLRRGFNQPQHF. In DNA form, the CDR3 reads TGTGCCAGCAGCTTACGGCGGGGATTCAATCAGCCCCAGCATTTT. The variable domain in full, with the rest retrieved from reference TRBV7-2 and TRBJ1-5, is GAGVSQSPSNKVTEKGKDVELRCDPISGHTALYWYRQSLGQGLEFLIYFQGNSAPDKSGLPSDRFSAERTGGSVSTLTIQRTQQEDSAVYLCASSLRRGFNQPQHFGDGTRLSIL.